One and the same sample provided the 25 T cell receptor beta chains below, sequenced in a study of metastatic and nonmetastatic thyroid tumors. TCRdb reanalyzed the PCR reads via MiXCR. The profile shows more than 13,000 clones, about 29% of them singletons. No patient had received any treatment before thyroid surgery. Sequenced material: tumor tissue. The receptor source for this set is a male donor with papillary thyroid cancer or a benign thyroid nodule (not recorded which). Some clones in this sample may be carry-over from other donors' samples.

The rearrangement joins TRBV18 to TRBJ2-6; D not certain. Between the trimmed V and J ends, which lost 0 bases and 2 bases, there was a span of 5 bases. There are 15 residues in the CDR3. The germline gives CDR1 KGHSH, CDR2 LQKENI. The CDR3 spells CASSPPSAGANVLTF. The DNA for the CDR3 is TGTGCCAGCTCACCACCAAGCGCTGGGGCCAACGTCCTGACTTTC.

By share, this clone ranks as medium-sized. The chain combines TRBV20-1 with TRBJ2-7, with 15 bases identical to TRBD2. The CDR3 length is 17 residues. V gave up 2 bases and J gave up 7 bases; unmatched junction bases: 12. Germline V CDR1 and CDR2: DFQATT, SNEGSKA (reference sequence). CDR3 sequence (DNA): TGCAGTGCTAGAAGGACTAGCGGGGGGGCCGGAACTGGGGAGCAGTACTTC. Protein sequence: CSARRTSGGAGTGEQYF.

In its sample, this clone was seen many times. The chain joins TRBV11-2 to TRBJ1-4, with 12 positions matching TRBD1. The trim removed 4 bases at V and 8 bases at J, leaving 2 bases unmatched. This CDR3 spans 14 amino acids. The germline gives CDR1 SGHAT, CDR2 FQNNGV. CDR3 loop: CASSWGQGAEKLFF. CDR3 in DNA: TGTGCCAGCAGCTGGGGACAGGGGGCAGAAAAACTGTTTTTT.

The gene calls are TRBV11-3 and TRBJ1-1; D may be TRBD1 (6 bases). The CDR3 consists of 12 residues. The germline gives CDR1 SGHNT, CDR2 YENEEA. Trimming cost V 5 bases and J 10 bases, with 14 bases left between them. The CDR3: CASSQEQGRAFF. Here the CDR3 DNA reads TGTGCCAGCAGCCAAGAACAGGGCCGAGCTTTCTTT.

The rearrangement uses TRBV5-5 and TRBJ2-1; D may be TRBD2 (6 bases). Germline V gene lookup returns CDR1 SGHKS and CDR2 YYEKEE (reference sequence). The CDR3 totals 12 residues. The V end lost 4 bases, the J end lost 10 bases, and 12 bases lay between the germline ends. The CDR3 region is CASSPEGLEQFF. CDR3 DNA: TGTGCCAGCAGCCCGGAGGGGCTCGAGCAGTTCTTC.

The chain links TRBV5-1 to TRBJ2-2, with 8 bases lining up with TRBD2. With 0 bases clipped from V and 3 bases from J, the junction kept 4 bases outside the gene matches. Germline assignment: CDR1 SGHRS and CDR2 YFSETQ. This CDR3 region has 16 residues. In DNA, the CDR3 is TGCGCCAGCAGCTTGGGAGCGGGAGTGTACACCGGGGAGCTGTTTTTT. Protein: CASSLGAGVYTGELFF. The complete variable domain, with remaining parts taken from reference TRBV5-1 and TRBJ2-2, reads KAGVTQTPRYLIKTRGQQVTLSCSPISGHRSVSWYQQTPGQGLQFLFEYFSETQRNKGNFPGRFSGRQFSNSRSEMNVSTLELGDSALYLCASSLGAGVYTGELFFGEGSRLTVL.

This chain joins TRBV11-2 and TRBJ1-3, with a weak D call TRBD1 (5 bases). The CDR3 covers 15 residues. Germline lookup yields CDR1 SGHAT and CDR2 FQNNGV. Trimming removed 5 bases at V and 0 bases at J, with 11 bases between. DNA of the CDR3: TGTGCCAGCAGCAAGGGGCCCTTCTCTGGAAACACCATATATTTT. Its protein is CASSKGPFSGNTIYF.

Turning to this clone: Its ends do not fully match the called genes, so a read error is possible. The V and J genes are TRBV15 and TRBJ1-4; 9 nucleotides line up with TRBD1. The CDR3 loop spans 16 amino acids. Germline-derived CDR1 and CDR2 are LNHNV and YYDKDF (reference sequence). Here the CDR3 reads CSTSRPGTGGDEKLFF. CDR3 sequence (DNA): TGTTCCACCAGCAGGCCCGGAACAGGGGGCGATGAAAAACTGTTTTTT.

The rearrangement joins TRBV11-3 to TRBJ2-1, with D maybe TRBD2 (5 bases). Germline CDR1 is SGHNT and CDR2 is YENEEA. The length of the CDR3 is 13 residues. The V end was cut by 0 bases, the J end by 10 bases, with 10 bases between. The chain's CDR3 is CASSLEPSGEQFF. The DNA for the CDR3 is TGTGCCAGCAGCTTAGAACCCTCGGGAGAGCAGTTCTTC.

CDR3 sequence: CASSSRDTKGANVLTF. In DNA, the CDR3 is TGTGCCAGCAGCTCACGGGACACTAAAGGGGCCAACGTCCTGACTTTC. The chain joins TRBV11-1 to TRBJ2-6; possible D gene TRBD1, 6 bases. The germline gives CDR1 SGHAT, CDR2 FQDESV (reference sequence). The CDR3 totals 16 residues. V was cut by 4 bases and J by 4 bases, with 14 bases left in between.

The chain has TRBV20-1 and TRBJ1-1; D possibly corresponds to TRBD1 (5 bases). CDR1 DFQATT and CDR2 SNEGSKA come from the germline V gene (reference sequence). The CDR3 is 15 amino acids. Trimming stripped 3 bases from V and 5 bases from J, with 19 bases between. DNA for the CDR3: TGCAGTGCTAGGGACTTTTATCGGGGGGGAACTGAAGCTTTCTTT. Protein: CSARDFYRGGTEAFF.

In its sample, this clone was seen many times. CDR3 DNA: TGTGCCAGCAGACTGACCGGGGAGCTGTTTTTT. It codes for CASRLTGELFF. The V gene is TRBV12-3 or TRBV12-4, the J gene TRBJ2-2; no clear D. The CDR3 length is 11 residues. V was clipped by 6 bases and J by 5 bases, with 4 bases between them.

This clone was observed at least ten times. The chain is built from TRBV6-1 and TRBJ2-3; D is unclear. In germline, CDR1 is MNHNS, CDR2 SASEGT. This CDR3 spans 12 amino acids. V was trimmed by 1 base and J by 7 bases, leaving 6 bases between them. The DNA of the CDR3 is TGTGCCAGCAGTGAAGAGGGCCATACGCAGTATTTT. This codes for CASSEEGHTQYF.

This clone has ten or more counts. V and J are TRBV6-4 and TRBJ1-1; D gene unclear. The CDR3 length is 13 residues. Germline values: CDR1 MRHNA, CDR2 SNTAGT. V was cut by 5 bases and J by 0 bases, with 7 bases left in between. For the CDR3, the DNA is TGTGCCAGCAGTCGACACCTGAACACTGAAGCTTTCTTT. This codes for CASSRHLNTEAFF.

At least ten counts were recorded for this clone. The CDR3 loop is CASSLIAGGKNYGYTF. CDR3 sequence (DNA): TGTGCCAGCAGTTTAATCGCAGGGGGCAAAAACTATGGCTACACCTTC. The chain carries TRBV28 and TRBJ1-2; 8 bases fit TRBD1. The CDR3 has 16 residues. Germline V lookup: CDR1 MDHEN, CDR2 SYDVKM. The junction had 7 bases not matched to a gene; V was cut back by 2 bases and J by 2 bases.

The chain links TRBV6-2 or TRBV6-3 to TRBJ2-6; D ambiguous. Germline V gene lookup returns CDR1 MNHEY and CDR2 SVGEGT. There are 19 residues in the CDR3. The V and J ends lost 2 bases and 0 bases respectively, with 17 bases between them. CDR3 amino acids: CASSYTGNIGNSGANVLTF. Written as DNA, the CDR3 is TGTGCCAGCAGTTACACCGGAAATATAGGAAACTCTGGGGCCAACGTCCTGACTTTC.

This clone was counted a few times. CDR3 coding DNA: TGTGCCAGCAGTGAATCGCGGGGCCTTTACTACACCTTC. Its translation is CASSESRGLYYTF. The rearrangement uses TRBV6-1 and TRBJ1-2, with D possibly being TRBD1 (5 bases). The CDR3 loop spans 13 amino acids. The germline V gene encodes CDR1 MNHNS and CDR2 SASEGT. V shed 2 bases and J shed 10 bases, with 14 bases lying between them.

This clone was counted between two and nine times. The chain employs TRBV6-4 and TRBJ2-2; no reliable D call. The V gene's germline CDR1 is MRHNA and CDR2 SNTAGT. Trimming removed 3 bases at V and 5 bases at J, with 10 bases between. The CDR3 spans 14 residues. The CDR3 nucleotides are TGTGCCAGCAGTGAATTGGCGTGGACCGGGGAGCTGTTTTTT. Translating it yields CASSELAWTGELFF.

The chain carries TRBV5-1 and TRBJ1-2, with a weak D call TRBD1 (6 bases). V shed 0 bases and J shed 3 bases, with 12 bases lying between them. This CDR3 comprises 15 residues. CDR1 is SGHRS, CDR2 YFSETQ, per germline. CDR3 in DNA: TGCGCCAGCAGCTTGGCCGGGGGGCTTGACTATGGCTACACCTTC. It yields the protein CASSLAGGLDYGYTF. The complete variable domain, with remaining parts taken from reference TRBV5-1 and TRBJ1-2, reads KAGVTQTPRYLIKTRGQQVTLSCSPISGHRSVSWYQQTPGQGLQFLFEYFSETQRNKGNFPGRFSGRQFSNSRSEMNVSTLELGDSALYLCASSLAGGLDYGYTFGSGTRLTVV.

Details on this clone: The junction shows a germline mismatch at one end, possibly a read error. The chain employs TRBV18 and TRBJ2-7, with D perhaps TRBD2 (6 bases). The CDR3 totals 20 residues. Germline V gene sequence: CDR1 KGHSH, CDR2 LQKENI. CDR3 in DNA: TGTGCAAGCTCCCTCAAACGGGGGTCGGGACCCGCGGGACCTACCTACGAGCAGTACTTC. Its protein is CASSLKRGSGPAGPTYEQYF.

This clone was counted ten times or more. The sample has other DNA sequences that encode this CDR3 too. The CDR3 DNA is TGTGCCAGCAGCCACCGGACAGGGGGTCAGCCCCAGCATTTT. This translates into CASSHRTGGQPQHF. The V call is TRBV3-1, the J call TRBJ1-5, with 10 bases matching TRBD1. Germline CDR1 and CDR2: LGHDT and YNNKEL (reference sequence). With 3 bases clipped from V and 6 bases from J, the junction kept 2 bases outside the gene matches. The CDR3 runs 14 residues.

This sequence joins TRBV7-2 and TRBJ1-6; 9 bases align to TRBD1. Germline V gene lookup returns CDR1 SGHTA and CDR2 FQGNSA. The CDR3 consists of 15 residues. Germline trimming cut 5 bases from V and 9 bases from J; bases unmatched to any gene: 8. CDR3 in amino acids: CASSIEQGASSPLHF. The CDR3 DNA reads as TGTGCCAGCAGCATCGAACAGGGGGCGAGTTCACCCCTCCACTTT.

This clone showed up just a few times. This rearrangement joins TRBV7-6 to TRBJ2-7; 9 bases map to TRBD1. The CDR3 runs 15 residues. In germline, CDR1 is SGHVS, CDR2 FNYEAQ. Germline trimming cut 5 bases from V and 6 bases from J; bases unmatched to any gene: 11. The CDR3 protein is CASSTTIGQGREQYF. The CDR3 DNA follows: TGTGCCAGCAGCACCACAATCGGACAGGGGCGCGAGCAGTACTTC.

In its sample, this clone was seen a few times. The chain combines TRBV10-1 with TRBJ1-2, with TRBD1 as a possible D gene (5 bases). The CDR3 spans 16 residues. Between the trimmed V and J ends, which lost 8 bases and 6 bases, there was a span of 25 bases. Germline CDR1 is WNHNN and CDR2 is SYGVQD (reference sequence). The CDR3 DNA is TGCGCCAGCGCCGACGAGGGGTTAGTGAACAACGATGGCTACACCTTC. Its protein is CASADEGLVNNDGYTF.

The chain is built from TRBV16 and TRBJ2-1; weak D call: TRBD2 (7 bases). V was clipped by 4 bases and J by 1 base, with 14 bases between them. The CDR3 extends over 16 amino acids. Germline-derived CDR1 and CDR2 are KGHSY and FQNENV. This chain's CDR3 is CASSPGGGGSYNEQFF. DNA for the CDR3: TGTGCCAGCAGCCCTGGAGGGGGGGGTTCCTACAATGAGCAGTTCTTC.